One sample yielded the 31 T cell receptor beta chains listed below, sequenced in a study of T cell responses to AZD1222 COVID-19 vaccine (dated by TCRdb to the early 2020s). Library preparation was by the immunoSEQ multiplex PCR assay. TCRdb provides this immuneACCESS table in a form limited to in-frame rearrangements. Some clones are lacking; in checked studies, under half of them reflect an unresolved V gene, and why the rest are absent is not known. This sample gives tens of thousands of clones in total; roughly 90% of them show up just once. Jointly, the top ten make up about 20% of the sample. Sample time point, as interpreted from the label and publication: baseline before first vaccination. Sequences were derived from peripheral blood, sampled on day 0 of AZD1222 vaccination. These receptors originate from an adult in good health.

This sequence joins TRBV7-2 and TRBJ2-7, with D hard to call. V lost 4 bases to trimming and J lost 2 bases, with 6 bases between them. Germline-derived CDR1 and CDR2 are SGHTA and FQGNSA. The CDR3 runs to 12 residues. Written as DNA, the CDR3 is TGTGCCAGCAGCTCTCCGCCCTACGAGCAGTACTTC. It translates to CASSSPPYEQYF.

The gene calls are TRBV12-3 or TRBV12-4 and TRBJ1-2; 9 nucleotides line up with TRBD1. V was pared by 5 bases and J by 12 bases, with 7 bases of the junction left unmatched. The CDR3 extends over 12 amino acids. The CDR3 region is CASSARTGVDTF. CDR3 nucleotides: TGTGCCAGCAGTGCCAGGACAGGGGTGGACACCTTC.

The V and J genes are TRBV12-3 or TRBV12-4 and TRBJ1-3, with D possibly matching TRBD1 (5 bases). This CDR3 contains 13 residues. The V end lost 3 bases, the J end lost 4 bases, and 7 bases lay between the germline ends. The chain's CDR3 is CASSFRGGNTIYF. The CDR3 bases are TGTGCCAGCAGTTTCCGGGGCGGAAACACCATATATTTT.

This clone has a single count. The CDR3 region has the DNA TGCGCCAGCAGCCACACCCCCGGGGATGAGCAGTTCTTC. Translation: CASSHTPGDEQFF. V gene TRBV4-3 combines with J gene TRBJ2-1; TRBD2 might be the D (5 bases). Per germline, CDR1 LGHNA and CDR2 YSLEER. Trimming pared 3 bases from V and 8 bases from J, leaving 11 bases between. The CDR3 has 13 residues.

The V gene is TRBV2, the J gene TRBJ2-3; 10 nucleotides line up with TRBD1. V shed 5 bases, J shed 1 base, and the junction held 6 bases outside the gene matches. The CDR3 runs 16 residues. Germline assignment: CDR1 SNHLY and CDR2 FYNNEI. The CDR3 reads CASSLDRGLGTDTQYF. In DNA form, the CDR3 reads TGTGCCAGCAGTCTCGACAGGGGGCTCGGCACAGATACGCAGTATTTT.

V gene TRBV7-3 combines with J gene TRBJ1-3; no firm D call. Trimming removed 2 bases from V and 6 bases from J, with 8 bases in between. CDR1 is SGHTA, CDR2 FQGTGA, per germline. This CDR3 is 13 amino acids long. CDR3 bases: TGTGCCAGCAGCTTAGGTACCCAAAACACCATATATTTT. It encodes CASSLGTQNTIYF.

The CDR3 loop reads CASSFPGLEYNEQFF. The CDR3 nucleotides read TGCGCCAGCAGCTTTCCGGGACTAGAGTACAATGAGCAGTTCTTC. This sequence joins TRBV5-1 and TRBJ2-1; 8 positions match TRBD2. Germline lookup yields CDR1 SGHRS and CDR2 YFSETQ. J was trimmed by 4 bases and V by 2 bases; bases with no gene match: 5. The length of the CDR3 is 15 residues.

The chain combines TRBV28 with TRBJ1-5; TRBD1 matches 9 bases. The CDR3 totals 15 residues. Germline-derived CDR1 and CDR2 are MDHEN and SYDVKM. With V trimmed by 5 bases and J by 7 bases, 9 bases remained unmatched. CDR3 protein: CASSRGTGYEQPQHF. CDR3 DNA: TGTGCCAGCAGTAGAGGGACAGGGTACGAGCAGCCCCAGCATTTT.

The rearrangement uses TRBV12-3 or TRBV12-4 and TRBJ2-3; 8 bases line up with TRBD1. CDR3 length: 13 residues. V lost 9 bases, J lost 2 bases, and 4 bases stayed unmatched. The CDR3 loop reads CASTQGATDTQYF. The CDR3 nucleotides are TGTGCCAGTACCCAGGGGGCCACAGATACGCAGTATTTT.

The rearrangement links TRBV10-3 to TRBJ2-2, with D unresolved. V lost 4 bases to trimming and J lost 5 bases, with 8 bases between them. The germline CDR1 and CDR2 sequences are ENHRY and SYGVKD. The CDR3 has 13 residues. CDR3 DNA: TGTGCCATCAGTGCGGCACCAACCGGGGAGCTGTTTTTT. It translates to CAISAAPTGELFF.

The rearrangement links TRBV7-6 to TRBJ2-7, with TRBD1 as a possible D gene (5 bases). The length of the CDR3 is 14 residues. The germline V gene encodes CDR1 SGHVS and CDR2 FNYEAQ. Trimming removed 6 bases at V and 0 bases at J, with 12 bases between. This chain's CDR3 is CASRSIDSSYEQYF. DNA for the CDR3: TGTGCCAGCAGATCTATAGACAGCTCCTACGAGCAGTACTTC.

The chain links TRBV4-2 to TRBJ2-7; D remains ambiguous. CDR1 and CDR2 from the germline V gene are LGHNA and YNFKEQ. V shed 0 bases and J shed 0 bases, with 6 bases lying between them. The CDR3 extends over 14 amino acids. The CDR3 DNA follows: TGTGCCAGCAGCCAAGAGGCCAGCTCCTACGAGCAGTACTTC. Amino acid sequence: CASSQEASSYEQYF.

V gene TRBV28 combines with J gene TRBJ1-5; unclear D gene. The CDR3 is 14 amino acids. The germline V and J ends were trimmed by 6 bases and 3 bases, with 12 bases remaining between them. Germline CDR1 and CDR2: MDHEN and SYDVKM. In DNA, the CDR3 is TGTGCCAGCAGCCCCCCACCAGACAATCAGCCCCAGCATTTT. Translated, it gives CASSPPPDNQPQHF.

This chain uses TRBV6-2 or TRBV6-3 with TRBJ1-1; no definite D call. The CDR3 length is 11 residues. Germline V CDR1 and CDR2: MNHEY, SVGEGT. With 6 bases removed from V and 3 bases from J, the gap between germline ends came to 5 bases. In DNA form, the CDR3 reads TGTGCCAGCAGCTTGTACACTGAAGCTTTCTTT. It encodes CASSLYTEAFF.

The chain uses TRBV9 and TRBJ2-7; 8 nucleotides agree with TRBD2. The V segment lost 3 bases and the J segment 5 bases; nucleotides outside the gene matches: 4. The germline V gene has CDR1 SGDLS and CDR2 YYNGEE. CDR3 length: 13 amino acids. As DNA, the CDR3 is TGTGCCAGCAGCGCCAGGACTAGCAACGAGCAGTACTTC. Protein: CASSARTSNEQYF.

Points on this clone: The DNA is left out, because the CDR3 cannot be placed on it with certainty; the CDR3 is given as TCRdb lists it. The chain employs TRBV7-9 and TRBJ1-4. Germline V lookup: CDR1 SEHNR, CDR2 FQNEAQ (reference sequence). Termini included, the CDR3 measures 19 amino acids. The CDR3 region is CASSFSFGAEGSLNEKLFF.

On this clone itself: The junction departs from the called germline gene at one end, perhaps through a read error. The chain is built from TRBV12-3 or TRBV12-4 and TRBJ2-2; 11 bases agree with TRBD1. The CDR3 has 13 residues. DNA of the CDR3: TGTGCCAGCTGTTTCGGGACAGGGGGTGGGCTGTTTTTT. This sequence encodes CASCFGTGGGLFF.

The chain has TRBV5-1 and TRBJ1-3; D not resolved. This CDR3 has 15 amino acids. Germline V gene sequence: CDR1 SGHRS, CDR2 YFSETQ. Between the trimmed V and J ends, which lost 2 bases and 4 bases, there was a span of 13 bases. CDR3 sequence: CASSFSNGAGNTIYF. The CDR3 coding sequence is TGCGCCAGCAGCTTCTCCAACGGAGCCGGAAACACCATATATTTT.

V and J are TRBV6-2 or TRBV6-3 and TRBJ1-2; D may be TRBD1 (5 bases). The CDR3 totals 15 residues. With 2 bases removed from V and 1 base from J, the gap between germline ends came to 11 bases. The germline V gene has CDR1 MNHEY and CDR2 SVGEGT. CDR3 DNA sequence: TGTGCCAGCAGTTACGGGGCGGCAGGTAACTATGGCTACACCTTC. Encoded protein: CASSYGAAGNYGYTF.

Comment on this clone: At one of its ends the junction is not consistent with the germline gene, which may arise from a read error. V and J are TRBV6-4 and TRBJ1-4; D gene unclear. The CDR3 consists of 14 residues. CDR1 is MRHNA and CDR2 is SNTAGT in the germline V gene. Written as DNA, the CDR3 is TGTGCCAGCAGCGACTCTGCAACTAATGAAAAACTGTTTTTT. This encodes CASSDSATNEKLFF.

The chain links TRBV29-1 to TRBJ2-2; 7 bases align to TRBD2. V was clipped by 1 base and J by 1 base; unmatched bases: 0. CDR3 length: 14 residues. Per the germline V gene, CDR1 is SQVTM and CDR2 is ANQGSEA. The CDR3 region is CSVEAGGNTGELFF. For the CDR3, the DNA is TGCAGCGTTGAAGCGGGGGGGAACACCGGGGAGCTGTTTTTT.

V is TRBV2 and J is TRBJ2-5; D might be TRBD2 (6 bases). From germline, CDR1 is SNHLY and CDR2 FYNNEI. The CDR3 spans 14 residues. The germline V and J ends were trimmed by 7 bases and 5 bases, with 17 bases remaining between them. The CDR3, as DNA: TGTGCCAGCACTAAAATTATGGAGGGGGAGACCCAGTACTTC. Its translation: CASTKIMEGETQYF.

The V and J genes are TRBV6-4 and TRBJ2-1; 7 nucleotides align to TRBD1. The V gene's germline CDR1 is MRHNA and CDR2 SNTAGT. This CDR3 is 15 amino acids long. Trimming removed 5 bases from V and 3 bases from J; junction bases left unmatched: 7. The CDR3 DNA sequence: TGTGCCAGCAGTTCTGACAGGGTAAACTACAATGAGCAGTTCTTC. It is translated as CASSSDRVNYNEQFF.

The chain has TRBV9 and TRBJ1-4; D is undetermined. V was trimmed by 1 base and J by 5 bases, leaving 9 bases between them. The CDR3 is 14 residues long. Looked up from germline, CDR1 is SGDLS and CDR2 is YYNGEE. Here the CDR3 DNA reads TGTGCCAGCAGCGTAACCCGAGAAAATGAAAAACTGTTTTTT. It specifies CASSVTRENEKLFF.

This clone has a single count. This chain links TRBV6-5 with TRBJ2-3, with 7 bases matching TRBD2. CDR1 and CDR2 from the germline V gene are MNHEY and SVGAGI. Trimming at V came to 9 bases and at J to 1 base, leaving 4 bases not matched to a gene. The CDR3 spans 13 residues. CDR3 region: CASILAGTDTQYF. The CDR3 nucleotides are TGTGCCAGTATTCTAGCGGGCACAGATACGCAGTATTTT.

This chain links TRBV29-1 with TRBJ2-7, with D perhaps TRBD1 or TRBD2 (5 bases each). Germline-derived CDR1 and CDR2 are SQVTM and ANQGSEA. Trimming removed 6 bases from V and 2 bases from J, with 17 bases in between. This CDR3 spans 14 amino acids. The chain's CDR3 is CSVDRDGNPYEQYF. DNA for the CDR3: TGCAGCGTAGACCGGGACGGCAACCCCTACGAGCAGTACTTC.

The V gene is TRBV6-1, the J gene TRBJ1-1, with 9 bases fitting TRBD1. V shed 4 bases and J 4 bases; nucleotides not matched to a gene: 10. The CDR3 spans 16 residues. Per germline, CDR1 MNHNS and CDR2 SASEGT. The CDR3 protein is CASSGRDRGLVTEAFF. CDR3 nucleotide sequence: TGTGCCAGCAGTGGAAGAGACAGGGGGTTGGTCACTGAAGCTTTCTTT.

The chain combines TRBV3-1 (or the pseudogene TRBV3-2) with TRBJ2-3; D ambiguous. This CDR3 spans 13 amino acids. CDR1 and CDR2 (germline): LGHDT, YNNKEL (reference sequence). Trimming removed 3 bases at V and 6 bases at J, with 10 bases between. In nucleotides, the CDR3 is TGTGCCAGCAGCCAGGCAGACCTTGATACGCAGTATTTT. The encoded protein is CASSQADLDTQYF.

The chain carries TRBV6-1 and TRBJ2-7, with D uncertain. Germline V CDR1 and CDR2: MNHNS, SASEGT. The V gene lost 7 bases and the J gene lost 0 bases, with 10 bases spanning the gap. CDR3 length equals 13 residues. CDR3: CASNGGNSYEQYF. DNA for the CDR3: TGTGCCAGCAATGGCGGCAACTCCTACGAGCAGTACTTC.

This clone was seen just once. This chain connects TRBV28 to TRBJ2-7, with 7 bases fitting TRBD1. V lost 5 bases, J lost 2 bases, and 3 bases stayed unmatched. This CDR3 has 13 amino acids. Germline CDR1 MDHEN, CDR2 SYDVKM. The CDR3 is CASSRTGTYEQYF. CDR3 DNA sequence: TGTGCCAGCAGTAGGACAGGCACCTACGAGCAGTACTTC.

This clone came up once. V is TRBV5-1 and J is TRBJ1-2; tentatively, D is TRBD1 (6 bases). V shed 0 bases and J shed 8 bases, with 20 bases lying between them. CDR1 SGHRS and CDR2 YFSETQ come from the germline V gene. The CDR3 consists of 16 residues. In DNA form, the CDR3 reads TGCGCCAGCAGCTTGGAACCCCAGAGGGGGTTTGGGGGCTACACCTTC. This translates into CASSLEPQRGFGGYTF. Full variable domain (outside the CDR3, taken from reference TRBV5-1 and TRBJ1-2): KAGVTQTPRYLIKTRGQQVTLSCSPISGHRSVSWYQQTPGQGLQFLFEYFSETQRNKGNFPGRFSGRQFSNSRSEMNVSTLELGDSALYLCASSLEPQRGFGGYTFGSGTRLTVV.